These 25 T cell receptor beta chains were sequenced from one sample in a study of kidney transplant recipient with SARS-CoV-2 infection. MiXCR, run by TCRdb on the reads, gives a single entry per CDR3 protein. The sample records 200,000 to 300,000 distinct CDR3 sequences, 29% being singletons. The source was a blood sample, collected at baseline and on day 111 from a kidney transplant recipient. The receptor source for this set is a male patient younger than 45 who had COVID-19 and was a kidney transplant recipient. Among the T cells, some may be from the graft donor.

This clonotype was recorded at least ten times. CDR3 DNA sequence: TGTGCCAGCAGCCCTGGCGGGGGGCACGAGCAGTACTTC. This sequence encodes CASSPGGGHEQYF. This rearrangement joins TRBV7-2 to TRBJ2-7, with 8 nucleotides matching TRBD2. The CDR3 covers 13 residues. From germline, CDR1 is SGHTA and CDR2 FQGNSA. V was pared by 5 bases and J by 5 bases, with 5 bases of the junction left unmatched.

This sequence joins TRBV30 and TRBJ2-2; no clear D. Germline assignment: CDR1 GTSNPN and CDR2 SVGIG (reference sequence). The CDR3 covers 14 residues. V was clipped by 1 base and J by 3 bases, with 9 bases between them. This CDR3 reads CAWSEIVDTGELFF. Here the CDR3 DNA reads TGTGCCTGGAGTGAAATCGTTGACACCGGGGAGCTGTTTTTT.

About this clonotype itself: Because it lacks the conserved phenylalanine or tryptophan at the end, this CDR3 is likely a read error. No DNA is shown, since the ends of the CDR3 on it are uncertain; the CDR3 is the one TCRdb lists. The chain has TRBV19 and TRBJ1-1; TRBD1 is the table's D call, not checked against the DNA. The CDR3 is made up of 15 amino acids, end residues included. Germline lookup yields CDR1 LNHDA and CDR2 SQIVND (reference sequence). The CDR3 protein is CASSTTGVMNTEACL.

Concerning this clonotype itself: A read error is possible here, since a much larger clone lies one base away. This sequence joins TRBV4-2 and TRBJ1-1; 9 bases are shared with TRBD1. The CDR3 has 17 amino acids. The junction had 8 bases not matched to a gene; V was cut back by 1 base and J by 2 bases. Germline CDR1 is LGHNA and CDR2 is YNFKEQ. CDR3 amino acids: CASSQVEQGAGNTEAFF. The CDR3 DNA follows: TGTGCCAGCAGCCAAGTGGAACAGGGGGCGGGTAACACTGAAGCTTTCTTT.

This clonotype was seen at least ten times. V is TRBV27 and J is TRBJ2-7; D is possibly TRBD1 (6 bases). The CDR3 runs to 15 residues. CDR1 and CDR2 (germline): MNHEY, SMNVEV (reference sequence). Trimming removed 5 bases at V and 1 base at J, with 15 bases between. The CDR3 loop reads CASSTPTGSSYEQYF. CDR3 in DNA: TGTGCCAGCAGTACCCCGACAGGCTCGTCCTACGAGCAGTACTTC.

This clonotype was seen at least ten times. The chain employs TRBV7-4 and TRBJ1-2; D not certain. The V gene's germline CDR1 is SGHVT and CDR2 SQSDAQ. This CDR3 is built from 17 residues. V lost 5 bases and J lost 4, with 23 bases in between. DNA for the CDR3: TGTGCCAGCAGCATTATGAATTCAGCTCGAAAGACCTATGGCTACACCTTC. It specifies CASSIMNSARKTYGYTF.

This clonotype appeared many times. The chain is built from TRBV5-5 and TRBJ2-3, with 14 bases lining up with TRBD2. The CDR3 spans 15 residues. V lost 7 bases to trimming and J lost 3 bases; unmatched junction nucleotides: 4. Germline CDR1 and CDR2: SGHKS and YYEKEE (reference sequence). The CDR3 nucleotides are TGTGCCAGCCCTGGGACTAGCGGGAGTACAGATACGCAGTATTTT. Residues: CASPGTSGSTDTQYF.

Concerning this clonotype itself: A read error is possible here, since a much larger clone lies one base away. This chain connects TRBV19 to TRBJ1-1, with 7 bases fitting TRBD1. The germline CDR1 and CDR2 sequences are LNHDA and SQIVND (reference sequence). The CDR3 is 14 amino acids. V dropped 7 bases and J dropped 3; count of bases not matched to a gene: 8. The CDR3 loop is CASNIGDSHTEAFF. CDR3 bases: TGTGCCAGTAATATTGGGGACAGCCACACTGAAGCTTTCTTT.

Of note for this clonotype: It may be a read error: a sequence one base away is much more abundant. The V gene is TRBV24-1, the J gene TRBJ2-7; D might be TRBD1 or TRBD2, each matching 5 bases. The CDR3 has 13 residues. Germline CDR1 KGHDR, CDR2 SFDVKD. The CDR3 bases are TGTGCCATCTATTCCTGGGGGTCCTACGGGCAGTACTTC. Residues: CAIYSWGSYGQYF.

This clonotype was counted at least ten times. The genes are TRBV2 and TRBJ2-7; no clear D. This CDR3 spans 12 amino acids. Germline V CDR1 and CDR2: SNHLY, FYNNEI. The ends were cut back, 6 bases at V and 4 bases at J, with 10 bases in the middle. Here the CDR3 DNA reads TGTGCCAGCAGAACCGACTTTTACGAGCAGTACTTC. It codes for CASRTDFYEQYF.

This clonotype was counted many times. The V and J genes are TRBV7-9 and TRBJ1-1, with 8 bases that match TRBD1. The trim removed 4 bases at V and 0 bases at J, leaving 10 bases unmatched. Germline CDR1 SEHNR, CDR2 FQNEAQ (reference sequence). The CDR3 is 17 residues long. CDR3 amino acids: CASSSSGQGGVNTEAFF. In DNA, the CDR3 is TGTGCCAGCAGCTCCTCTGGACAGGGAGGTGTGAACACTGAAGCTTTCTTT.

The table lists this clonotype with many counts. The V and J genes are TRBV5-4 and TRBJ1-2; D call uncertain. Germline V lookup: CDR1 SGHNT, CDR2 YYREEE (reference sequence). This CDR3 contains 16 residues. Trimming removed 7 bases at V and 4 bases at J, with 23 bases between. The CDR3, as DNA: TGTGCCAGCGACTTGGTCGTACCAGGAAAGACCTATGGCTACACCTTC. This sequence encodes CASDLVVPGKTYGYTF.

This clonotype was observed once. Being one base from a much bigger clone, this may be a read error. The chain links TRBV10-2 to TRBJ1-2, with D unresolved. Germline values: CDR1 WSHSY, CDR2 SAAADI. The V end was cut by 5 bases, the J end by 4 bases, with 23 bases between. The CDR3 is 17 residues long. The CDR3 protein is CASSFLFTSRKAYGYTF. The CDR3 nucleotides are TGCGCCAGCAGTTTTTTGTTCACTTCTAGAAAGGCCTATGGCTACACCTTC.

In regard to this clonotype: One base away lies a much larger clone, so this may be a sequencing read error. This sequence joins TRBV7-9 and TRBJ1-5; possibly TRBD1 for D (6 bases). V was pared by 10 bases and J by 7 bases, with 17 bases between. The CDR3 extends over 13 amino acids. Per germline, CDR1 SEHNR and CDR2 FQNEAQ (reference sequence). Here the CDR3 DNA reads TGTGCCAACAGTCCACAGGGATACCAGCCCCAGCATTTT. This encodes CANSPQGYQPQHF.

The chain combines TRBV3-2 with TRBJ2-1; the table's TRBD1 call for D was not verified on the DNA. TRBV3-2 corresponds to a pseudogene. CDR3 length: 14 amino acids. The CDR3 region is CASNSGTGLGEQFF. In nucleotides, the CDR3 is TGTGCCAGCAACTCCGGGACAGGGCTGGGTGAGCAGTTCTTC.

Details on this clonotype: This may stem from a read error, because a much larger clone lies one nucleotide away. CDR3 DNA: TGTGCCAGCAGTGACCTACAGGGTATGAACGCTGAAGCTTTCTTT. Its translation is CASSDLQGMNAEAFF. The chain has TRBV6-1 and TRBJ1-1, with D perhaps matching TRBD1 (6 bases). From germline, CDR1 is MNHNS and CDR2 SASEGT. CDR3 length: 15 amino acids.

About this clonotype itself: A much larger clone lies a single base off, so this may be a read error. J is TRBJ2-4 and V is TRBV2, with D tentatively TRBD2 (5 bases). In germline, CDR1 is SNHLY, CDR2 FYNNEI. The CDR3 runs to 15 residues. Here the CDR3 DNA reads TGTGCCGGCAGTGAAATGCGACCTAGCCAAAACATTCAGTACTTC. This codes for CAGSEMRPSQNIQYF. Drawing the rest from reference TRBV2 and TRBJ2-4, the complete variable domain is EPEVTQTPSHQVTQMGQEVILRCVPISNHLYFYWYRQILGQKVEFLVSFYNNEISEKSEIFDDQFSVERPDGSNFTLKIRSTKLEDSAMYFCAGSEMRPSQNIQYFGAGTRLSVL.

The table lists this clonotype with a few counts. The chain employs TRBV20-1 and TRBJ2-7; 12 nucleotides align to TRBD2. V dropped 2 bases and J dropped 7; count of bases not matched to a gene: 27. The germline V gene encodes CDR1 DFQATT and CDR2 SNEGSKA (reference sequence). The CDR3 runs to 21 residues. CDR3 DNA: TGCAGTGCTAGACGCAACCTTGCCGGACTAGCGGGACCTCGGGAATACGAGGAGCAGTACTTC. Its translation is CSARRNLAGLAGPREYEEQYF.

There are many counts of this clonotype. This rearrangement joins TRBV20-1 to TRBJ1-5, with D possibly TRBD1 on 5 matching bases. The germline V gene encodes CDR1 DFQATT and CDR2 SNEGSKA (reference sequence). V dropped 5 bases and J dropped 4 bases, with 18 bases sitting between them. CDR3 length equals 15 residues. CDR3 DNA: TGCAGTGCTCAGAAGATCGGCAGGGAAAATCAGCCCCAGCATTTT. Translated, it gives CSAQKIGRENQPQHF.

Concerning this clonotype itself: A much larger clone is a single base away; this may be a read error. The chain recombines TRBV7-6 with TRBJ2-7, with D perhaps TRBD2 (6 bases). Germline values: CDR1 SGHVS, CDR2 FNYEAQ. There are 14 residues in the CDR3. Trimming removed 6 bases from V and 6 bases from J, with 18 bases in between. CDR3 in DNA: TGTGCCAGCAGTTTCGCGGAGGGGTTCGGCGAGCAGTACTTC. Protein: CASSFAEGFGEQYF. Based on the CDR3 plus reference TRBV7-6 and TRBJ2-7, the full variable domain is GAGVSQSPRYKVTKRGQDVALRCDPISGHVSLYWYRQALGQGPEFLTYFNYEAQQDKSGLPNDRFSAERPEGSISTLTIQRTEQRDSAMYRCASSFAEGFGEQYFGPGTRLTVT.

As to this clonotype: This may arise from a read error, as a much more abundant clone is one base away. The V call is TRBV20-1, the J call TRBJ2-7; 10 bases match TRBD1. CDR1 and CDR2 (germline): DFQATT, SNEGSKA (reference sequence). Trimming removed 6 bases from V and 5 bases from J; junction bases left unmatched: 16. This CDR3 spans 16 amino acids. Here the CDR3 reads CSANRTPGTGENEQYF. The DNA of the CDR3 is TGCAGTGCCAACAGAACCCCCGGGACAGGGGAAAACGAGCAGTACTTC.

A note on this clonotype: A much larger clone lies a single base off, so this may be a read error. This rearrangement joins TRBV28 to TRBJ1-5, with unresolved D. The CDR3 runs to 14 residues. In germline, CDR1 is MDHEN, CDR2 SYDVKM. V was shortened by 7 bases and J by 7 bases, with 17 bases between the two germline ends. This chain's CDR3 is CASTSSLVPQPQHF. In DNA, the CDR3 is TGTGCCAGCACCTCATCCTTGGTCCCGCAGCCCCAGCATTTT.

This clonotype was seen repeatedly, ten times or more. The V gene is TRBV10-2, the J gene TRBJ1-2; unclear D gene. Trimming took off 5 bases at V and 4 bases at J, with 23 bases between the two ends. Germline V gene sequence: CDR1 WSHSY, CDR2 SAAADI. There are 17 residues in the CDR3. The CDR3 is CASSRSNTSRKTYGYTF. DNA of the CDR3: TGCGCCAGCAGTCGCAGTAACACTTCTAGAAAGACCTATGGCTACACCTTC.

This clonotype was recorded many times. V usage is TRBV12-5 and J usage is TRBJ1-2; the D gene is possibly TRBD1 (5 bases). CDR1 and CDR2 (germline): LGHNT, FRNRAP. This CDR3 region has 17 residues. Trimming removed 4 bases at V and 4 bases at J, with 22 bases between. CDR3 sequence (DNA): TGTGCTAGTGGTTGTGGGACTTTGCAGGGAAAGACCTATGGCTACACCTTC. Translation: CASGCGTLQGKTYGYTF.

There are many counts of this clonotype. The chain has TRBV5-6 and TRBJ2-7, with 9 bases lining up with TRBD2. V dropped 3 bases and J dropped 4; count of bases not matched to a gene: 8. This CDR3 comprises 15 residues. Germline lookup yields CDR1 SGHDT and CDR2 YYEEEE. In DNA, the CDR3 is TGTGCCAGCAGCTCACTAGCGGGCCCGGGGTACGAGCAGTACTTC. Amino acids: CASSSLAGPGYEQYF.